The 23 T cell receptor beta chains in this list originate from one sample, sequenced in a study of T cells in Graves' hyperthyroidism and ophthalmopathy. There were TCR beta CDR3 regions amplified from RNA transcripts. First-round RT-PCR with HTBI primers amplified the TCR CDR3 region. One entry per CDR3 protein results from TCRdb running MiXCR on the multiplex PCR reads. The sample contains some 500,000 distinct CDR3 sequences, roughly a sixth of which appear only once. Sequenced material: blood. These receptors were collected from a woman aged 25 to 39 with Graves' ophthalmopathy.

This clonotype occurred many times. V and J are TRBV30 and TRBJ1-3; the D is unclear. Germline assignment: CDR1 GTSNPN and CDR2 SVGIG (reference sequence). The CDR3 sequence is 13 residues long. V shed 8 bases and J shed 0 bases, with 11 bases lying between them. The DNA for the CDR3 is TGTGCCAGATACAGAGACTCTGGAAACACCATATATTTT. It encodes CARYRDSGNTIYF.

This CDR3 reads CASKQSGSGNTIYF. Here the CDR3 DNA reads TGTGCCAGTAAACAGTCCGGCTCTGGAAACACCATATATTTT. The chain joins TRBV7-9 to TRBJ1-3; D not certain. The CDR3 sequence is 14 residues long. Germline assignment: CDR1 SEHNR and CDR2 FQNEAQ (reference sequence). The ends were cut back, 9 bases at V and 0 bases at J, with 12 bases in the middle.

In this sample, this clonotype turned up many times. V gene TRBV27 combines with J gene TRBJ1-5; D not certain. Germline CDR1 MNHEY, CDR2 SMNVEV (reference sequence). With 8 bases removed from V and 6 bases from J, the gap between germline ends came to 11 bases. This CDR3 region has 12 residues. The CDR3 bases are TGTGCCAGCTCGGTCTTTGGTCAGCCCCAGCATTTT. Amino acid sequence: CASSVFGQPQHF.

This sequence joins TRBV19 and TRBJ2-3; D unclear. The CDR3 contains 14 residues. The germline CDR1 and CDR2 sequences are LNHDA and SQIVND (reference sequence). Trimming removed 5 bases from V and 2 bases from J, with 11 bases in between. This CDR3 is CASSLAALTDTQYF. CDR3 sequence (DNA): TGTGCCAGTAGTTTAGCCGCCCTCACAGATACGCAGTATTTT.

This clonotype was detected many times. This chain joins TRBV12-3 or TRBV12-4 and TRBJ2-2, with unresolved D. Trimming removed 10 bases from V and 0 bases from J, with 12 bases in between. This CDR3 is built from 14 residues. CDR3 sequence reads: CAIQRTSNTGELFF. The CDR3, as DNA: TGTGCCATACAAAGGACGTCGAACACCGGGGAGCTGTTTTTT.

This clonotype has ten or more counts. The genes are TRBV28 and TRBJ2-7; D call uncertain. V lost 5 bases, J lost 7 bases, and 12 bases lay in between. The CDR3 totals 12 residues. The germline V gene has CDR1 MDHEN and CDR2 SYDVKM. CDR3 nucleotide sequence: TGTGCCAGCAGTACCCCAACGCAGGAGCAGTACTTC. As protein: CASSTPTQEQYF.

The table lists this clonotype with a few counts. This chain's CDR3 is CASSGGKSKDQPQHF. CDR3 DNA: TGTGCCAGCAGCGGGGGGAAAAGTAAGGATCAGCCCCAGCATTTT. The chain uses TRBV9 and TRBJ1-5, with a tentative D call TRBD1 (5 bases). V was cut by 3 bases and J by 5 bases, with 15 bases left in between. The length of the CDR3 is 15 residues. Germline V gene sequence: CDR1 SGDLS, CDR2 YYNGEE.

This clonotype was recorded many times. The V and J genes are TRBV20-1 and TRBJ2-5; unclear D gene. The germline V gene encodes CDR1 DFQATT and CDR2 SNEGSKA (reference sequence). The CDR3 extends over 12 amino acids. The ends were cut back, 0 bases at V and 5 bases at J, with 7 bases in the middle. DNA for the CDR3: TGCAGTGCTAGAGAACCTCCGGAGACCCAGTACTTC. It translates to CSAREPPETQYF.

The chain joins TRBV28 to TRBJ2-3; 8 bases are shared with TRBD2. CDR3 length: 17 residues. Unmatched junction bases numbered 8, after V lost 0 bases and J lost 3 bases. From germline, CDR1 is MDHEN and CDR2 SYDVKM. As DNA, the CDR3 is TGTGCCAGCAGTTTATGGGGCGGGGGGCCGAATACAGATACGCAGTATTTT. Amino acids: CASSLWGGGPNTDTQYF.

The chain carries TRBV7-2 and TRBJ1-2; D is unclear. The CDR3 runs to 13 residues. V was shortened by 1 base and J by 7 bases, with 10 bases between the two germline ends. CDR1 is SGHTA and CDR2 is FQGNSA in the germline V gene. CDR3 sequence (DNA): TGTGCCAGCAGCTTAGACTACGGTCTTGGCTACACCTTC. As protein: CASSLDYGLGYTF.

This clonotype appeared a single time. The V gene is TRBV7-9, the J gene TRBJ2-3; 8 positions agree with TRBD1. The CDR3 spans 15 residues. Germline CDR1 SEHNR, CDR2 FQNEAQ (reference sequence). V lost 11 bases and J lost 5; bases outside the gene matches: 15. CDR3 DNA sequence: TGTGCCCTCCAGGACAGGGATCGTCTAGGAGATACGCAGTATTTT. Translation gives CALQDRDRLGDTQYF. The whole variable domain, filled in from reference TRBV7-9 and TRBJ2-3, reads DTGVSQNPRHKITKRGQNVTFRCDPISEHNRLYWYRQTLGQGPEFLTYFQNEAQLEKSRLLSDRFSAERPKGSFSTLEIQRTEQGDSAMYLCALQDRDRLGDTQYFGPGTRLTVL.

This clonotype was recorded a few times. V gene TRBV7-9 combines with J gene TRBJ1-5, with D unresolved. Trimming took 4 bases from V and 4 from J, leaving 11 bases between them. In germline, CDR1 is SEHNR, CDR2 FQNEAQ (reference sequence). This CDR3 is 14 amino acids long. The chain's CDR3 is CASSSTTGNQPQHF. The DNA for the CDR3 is TGTGCCAGCAGCTCCACTACGGGGAATCAGCCCCAGCATTTT. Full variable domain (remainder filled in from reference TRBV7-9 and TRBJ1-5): DTGVSQNPRHKITKRGQNVTFRCDPISEHNRLYWYRQTLGQGPEFLTYFQNEAQLEKSRLLSDRFSAERPKGSFSTLEIQRTEQGDSAMYLCASSSTTGNQPQHFGDGTRLSIL.

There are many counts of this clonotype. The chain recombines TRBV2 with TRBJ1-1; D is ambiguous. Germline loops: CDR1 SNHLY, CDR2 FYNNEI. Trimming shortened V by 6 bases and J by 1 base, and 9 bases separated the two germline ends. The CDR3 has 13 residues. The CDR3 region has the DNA TGTGCCAGCAGCGGTACATGGAACACTGAAGCTTTCTTT. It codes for CASSGTWNTEAFF.

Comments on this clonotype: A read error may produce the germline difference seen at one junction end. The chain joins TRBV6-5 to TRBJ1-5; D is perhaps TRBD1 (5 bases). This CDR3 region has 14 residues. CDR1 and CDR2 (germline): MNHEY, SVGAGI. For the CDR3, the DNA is TGTGCCAGCAGTTATATAGGGGTCAATCAGCCCCGGCATTTT. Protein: CASSYIGVNQPRHF.

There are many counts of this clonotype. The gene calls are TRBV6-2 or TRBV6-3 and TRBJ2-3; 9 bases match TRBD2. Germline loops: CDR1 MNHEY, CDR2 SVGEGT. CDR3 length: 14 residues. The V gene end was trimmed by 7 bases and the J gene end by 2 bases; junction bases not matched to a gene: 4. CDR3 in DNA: TGTGCCAGCAAGCGGGAGGCACTCACAGATACGCAGTATTTT. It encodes CASKREALTDTQYF.

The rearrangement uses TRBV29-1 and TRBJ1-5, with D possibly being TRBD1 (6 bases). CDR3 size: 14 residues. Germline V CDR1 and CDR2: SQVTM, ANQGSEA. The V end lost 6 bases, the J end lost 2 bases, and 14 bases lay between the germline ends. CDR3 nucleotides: TGCAGCGTCACAGGGACTGGAGGCAATCAGCCCCAGCATTTT. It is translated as CSVTGTGGNQPQHF. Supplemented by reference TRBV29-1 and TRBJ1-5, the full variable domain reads SAVISQKPSRDICQRGTSLTIQCQVDSQVTMMFWYRQQPGQSLTLIATANQGSEATYESGFVIDKFPISRPNLTFSTLTVSNMSPEDSSIYLCSVTGTGGNQPQHFGDGTRLSIL.

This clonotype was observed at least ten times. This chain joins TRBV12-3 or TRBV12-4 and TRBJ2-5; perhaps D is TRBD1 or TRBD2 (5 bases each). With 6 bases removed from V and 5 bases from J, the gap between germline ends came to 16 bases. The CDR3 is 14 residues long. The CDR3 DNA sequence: TGTGCCAGCAGCCCCACCAGGGAGCGGGAGACCCAGTACTTC. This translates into CASSPTRERETQYF.

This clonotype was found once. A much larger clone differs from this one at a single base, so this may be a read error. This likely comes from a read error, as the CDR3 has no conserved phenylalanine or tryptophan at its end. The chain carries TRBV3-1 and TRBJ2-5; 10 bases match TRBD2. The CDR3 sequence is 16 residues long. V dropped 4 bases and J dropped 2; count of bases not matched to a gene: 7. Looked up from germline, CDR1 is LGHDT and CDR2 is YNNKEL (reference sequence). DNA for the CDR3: TGTGCCAGCAGCCCAGTAGCGGGAGGCACACAAGAGACCCAGTACCTC. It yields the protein CASSPVAGGTQETQYL.

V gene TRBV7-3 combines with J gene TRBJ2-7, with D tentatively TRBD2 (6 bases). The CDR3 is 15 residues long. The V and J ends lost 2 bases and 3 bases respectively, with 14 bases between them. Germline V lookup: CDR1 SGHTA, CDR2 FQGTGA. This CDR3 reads CASSLRWREDYEQYF. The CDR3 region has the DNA TGTGCCAGCAGCTTACGGTGGCGGGAAGACTACGAGCAGTACTTC.

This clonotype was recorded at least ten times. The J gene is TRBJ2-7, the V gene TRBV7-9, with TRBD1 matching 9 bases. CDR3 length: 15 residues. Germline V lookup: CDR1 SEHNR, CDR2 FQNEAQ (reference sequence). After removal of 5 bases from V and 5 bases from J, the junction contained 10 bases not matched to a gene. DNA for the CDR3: TGTGCCAGCAGCCCGGGCGGGACAGGGATGAACGAGCAGTACTTC. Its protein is CASSPGGTGMNEQYF.

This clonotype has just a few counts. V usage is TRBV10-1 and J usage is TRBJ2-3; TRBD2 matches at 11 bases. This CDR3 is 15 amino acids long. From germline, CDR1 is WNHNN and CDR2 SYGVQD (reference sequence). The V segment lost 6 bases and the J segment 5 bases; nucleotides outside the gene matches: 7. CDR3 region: CASSLTSGSGDTQYF. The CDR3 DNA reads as TGCGCCAGCAGCCTTACTAGCGGGAGTGGAGATACGCAGTATTTT.

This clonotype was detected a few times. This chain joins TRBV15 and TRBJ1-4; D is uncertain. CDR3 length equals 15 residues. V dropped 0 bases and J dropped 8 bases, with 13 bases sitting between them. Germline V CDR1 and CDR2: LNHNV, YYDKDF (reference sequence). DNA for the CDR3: TGTGCCACCAGCAGAGAAGGTGGGCCGGGGGAAAAACTGTTTTTT. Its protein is CATSREGGPGEKLFF.

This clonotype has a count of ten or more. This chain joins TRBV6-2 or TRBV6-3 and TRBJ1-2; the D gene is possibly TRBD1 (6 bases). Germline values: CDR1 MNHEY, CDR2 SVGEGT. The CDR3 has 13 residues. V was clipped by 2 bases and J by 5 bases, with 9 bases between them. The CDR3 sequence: CASSYGGLYGYTF. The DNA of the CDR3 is TGTGCCAGCAGTTACGGGGGCCTGTATGGCTACACCTTC.